These T cell receptor beta chains were read from a single sample in a study of shared clonotypes between healthy human individuals. Repertoires were generated with immunoSEQ multiplex PCR, while TCRdb's copy carries only in-frame clones and drops some. The sample consists of more than 2 million clones, 85% to 95% of them appearing once. Source material: naive CD8+ T cells from PBMCs. The receptors shown here come from a man aged 18 to 35 in good health. Some clones in this sample may be carry-over from other donors' samples. The CDR3 runs from the conserved cysteine through the conserved F or W. A D gene is named only where the DNA matches it firmly. The size entry is marked missing in some rows and otherwise reads once, few, many or a size class.

D | J | size | V | DNA | CDR3
TRBD2 | TRBJ2-7 | - | TRBV27 | TGTGCCAGCAGTTTAGGGGGACTAACCTCCTACGAGCAGTACTTC | CASSLGGLTSYEQYF
TRBD2 | TRBJ2-1 | - | TRBV29-1 | TGCAGCCACCGGGGGGGCCCCTACAATGAGCAGTTCTTC | CSHRGGPYNEQFF
TRBD1 | TRBJ2-7 | - | TRBV5-1 | TGCGCCAGCAGCACTCAACAGGGGTGGCCCTACGAGCAGTACTTC | CASSTQQGWPYEQYF
TRBD1 | TRBJ2-1 | - | TRBV28 | TGTGCCAGCAGTCCCGGGACAGGGATATACAATGAGCAGTTCTTC | CASSPGTGIYNEQFF
- | TRBJ2-5 | - | TRBV27 | TGTGCCAGCAGTTCCCGACAGGGGAGGGTAGGGGAGACCCAGTACTTC | CASSSRQGRVGETQYF
- | TRBJ1-2 | - | TRBV6-1 | TGTGCCAGCAGCATCGTACCCACTTCCGGCTATGGCTACACCTTC | CASSIVPTSGYGYTF
TRBD1 | TRBJ1-5 | - | TRBV27 | TGTGCCAGCAGACCGGACAGGGGTGAGAATCAGCCCCAGCATTTT | CASRPDRGENQPQHF
- | TRBJ2-7 | - | TRBV7-9 | TGTGCCAGCAGCTCCGCAGCGACAGAAAACTCCTACGAGCAGTACTTC | CASSSAATENSYEQYF
TRBD2 | TRBJ2-2 | once | TRBV19 | TGTGCCAGTAGTATAACGTGGTTCGCGGGACTAGCGGACACCGGGGAGCTGTTTTTT | CASSITWFAGLADTGELFF
TRBD2 | TRBJ2-7 | - | TRBV2 | TGTGCCAGCGGGACTAGCGGGTATAGAGGGAGGGGCTACGAGCAGTACTTC | CASGTSGYRGRGYEQYF
- | TRBJ1-1 | - | TRBV7-9 | TGTGCCAGCAGCTTAGGGGGCGAAGCTTTCTTT | CASSLGGEAFF
TRBD2 | TRBJ2-2 | - | TRBV27 | TGTGCCAGCAGTCCAGGACTAGCGGGGGTCGGGGAGCTGTTTTTT | CASSPGLAGVGELFF
- | TRBJ2-7 | few | TRBV2 | TGTGCCAGCAGACCCACTTCCTACGAGCAGTACTTC | CASRPTSYEQYF